This entry lists 4 T cell receptor beta chains sequenced from one sample in a study of T cell responses to AZD1222 COVID-19 vaccine. Here immunoSEQ multiplex PCR was the method, and the copy in TCRdb shows in-frame clones only, minus some. The sample yields some 120,000 clones, around 84% seen once. This specimen consisted of peripheral blood, obtained 28 days after the second AZD1222 dose. The receptors derive from an adult who received the AZD1222 COVID-19 vaccine.

The chain uses TRBV5-1 and TRBJ1-4; D gene uncertain. With 4 bases removed from V and 5 bases from J, the gap between germline ends came to 12 bases. The CDR3 extends over 14 amino acids. Germline V gene sequence: CDR1 SGHRS, CDR2 YFSETQ. The CDR3, as DNA: TGCGCCAGCAGCATTGGCCAGATAAATGAAAAACTGTTTTTT. It is translated as CASSIGQINEKLFF.

The chain recombines TRBV18 with TRBJ2-7; 7 bases agree with TRBD1. The germline V gene encodes CDR1 KGHSH and CDR2 LQKENI. With V trimmed by 6 bases and J by 3 bases, 8 bases remained unmatched. CDR3 size: 14 residues. The DNA of the CDR3 is TGTGCCAGCTCGACCGGGACAGCCAACTACGAGCAGTACTTC. Residues: CASSTGTANYEQYF.

The V call is TRBV11-2, the J call TRBJ1-5; TRBD1 might be the D (5 bases). Between the trimmed V and J ends, which lost 4 bases and 6 bases, there was a span of 13 bases. CDR1 is SGHAT, CDR2 FQNNGV, per germline. The CDR3 is 14 residues long. Written as DNA, the CDR3 is TGTGCCAGCAGCTGGAGGGGTCAGGGTCAGCCCCAGCATTTT. This gives the protein CASSWRGQGQPQHF.

The V and J genes are TRBV18 and TRBJ1-5, with 7 bases fitting TRBD1. Germline V gives CDR1 KGHSH, CDR2 LQKENI. CDR3 size: 15 residues. Trimming at V came to 5 bases and at J to 0 bases, leaving 4 bases not matched to a gene. CDR3 coding DNA: TGTGCCAGCTCATCACAGGGGAATAGCAATCAGCCCCAGCATTTT. Amino acid sequence: CASSSQGNSNQPQHF.